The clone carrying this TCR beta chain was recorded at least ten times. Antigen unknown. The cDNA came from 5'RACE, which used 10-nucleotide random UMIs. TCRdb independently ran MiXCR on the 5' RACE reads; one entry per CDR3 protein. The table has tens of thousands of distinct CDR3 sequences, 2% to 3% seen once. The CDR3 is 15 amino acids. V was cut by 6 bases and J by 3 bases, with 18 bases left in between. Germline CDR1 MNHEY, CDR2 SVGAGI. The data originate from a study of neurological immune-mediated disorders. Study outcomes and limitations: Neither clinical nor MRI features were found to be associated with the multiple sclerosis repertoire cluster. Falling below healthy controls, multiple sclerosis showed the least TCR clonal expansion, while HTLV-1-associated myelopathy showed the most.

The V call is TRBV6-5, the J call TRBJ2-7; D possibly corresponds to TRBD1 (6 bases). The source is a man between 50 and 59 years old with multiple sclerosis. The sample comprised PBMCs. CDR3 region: CASRSPSGHGYEQYF. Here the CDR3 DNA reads TGTGCCAGCAGGTCCCCCTCGGGACACGGCTACGAGCAGTACTTC.